These T cell receptor beta chains were read from a single sample in a study of T cells in Graves' hyperthyroidism and ophthalmopathy. TCRdb re-called the multiplex PCR reads through MiXCR, storing one row per CDR3 protein. The table has fewer than 550,000 distinct CDR3 sequences, less than 25% seen once. The sample was blood. The receptors were sampled from a woman in her 30s with Graves' ophthalmopathy. Both conserved end residues are part of each CDR3. The order of the fields is J gene, D gene, clone size, V gene, CDR3 protein, CDR3 DNA. D genes are given only for firm matches. The listing skips clone size in some rows; elsewhere it reads once, few, many or a size class.

TRBJ2-7,.,.,TRBV12-3/TRBV12-4,CASKEGPGSEQYF,TGTGCCAGTAAAGAAGGTCCGGGGTCCGAGCAGTACTTC
TRBJ1-5,.,many,TRBV27,CASSFTAYSNQPQHF,TGTGCCAGCAGTTTTACAGCATATAGCAATCAGCCCCAGCATTTT
TRBJ2-5,TRBD1,many,TRBV28,CASSFHRGTETQYF,TGTGCCAGCAGTTTCCACAGGGGAACGGAGACCCAGTACTTC
TRBJ2-7,.,many,TRBV20-1,CSARGAGRSSYEQYF,TGCAGTGCTAGGGGTGCGGGACGGAGCTCCTACGAGCAGTACTTC
TRBJ1-2,.,.,TRBV6-1,CASSEGRIYVYTF,TGTGCCAGCAGTGAAGGACGGATCTATGTCTACACCTTC
TRBJ1-1,.,many,TRBV24-1,CATRSSNTEAFF,TGTGCCACCAGAAGCTCGAACACTGAAGCTTTCTTT
TRBJ1-6,.,many,TRBV28,CASSPRQPYNSPLHF,TGTGCCAGCAGTCCCCGACAGCCATATAATTCACCCCTCCACTTT
TRBJ2-5,TRBD2,.,TRBV5-1,CASSLLVAGKQETQYF,TGCGCCAGCAGCTTGTTGGTAGCGGGGAAACAAGAGACCCAGTACTTC
TRBJ2-3,TRBD2,many,TRBV11-2,CASSYGRASGGAYTQYF,TGTGCCAGCAGCTATGGGCGGGCTAGCGGGGGGGCGTATACGCAGTATTTT
TRBJ1-5,.,few,TRBV6-1,CASSERRHDSNQPQHF,TGTGCCAGCAGTGAAAGAAGGCACGATAGCAATCAGCCCCAGCATTTT
TRBJ1-1,TRBD1,many,TRBV12-3/TRBV12-4,CASSLSGGHTEAFF,TGTGCCAGCAGTTTATCAGGGGGCCACACTGAAGCTTTCTTT
TRBJ1-5,.,many,TRBV6-2/TRBV6-3,CASSFYREPQHF,TGTGCCAGCAGTTTTTACAGGGAGCCCCAGCATTTT
TRBJ1-5,.,few,TRBV2,CASSDKDRSQPQHF,TGTGCCAGCAGTGATAAGGACAGAAGTCAGCCCCAGCATTTT
TRBJ2-7,.,many,TRBV5-4,CASSLKGPYETWGYEQYF,TGTGCCAGCAGCTTGAAGGGGCCCTACGAGACCTGGGGATACGAGCAGTACTTC
TRBJ2-7,TRBD2,many,TRBV7-2,CASSLNPAGDYEQYF,TGTGCCAGCAGCTTAAACCCGGCGGGGGACTACGAGCAGTACTTC
TRBJ1-5,TRBD1,.,TRBV19,CASRKLDRDRETQPQHF,TGTGCCAGTAGGAAGCTGGACCGGGACAGGGAAACTCAGCCCCAGCATTTT
TRBJ2-5,TRBD2,many,TRBV5-8,CASSPRLAQETQYF,TGTGCCAGCAGCCCTCGACTAGCGCAAGAGACCCAGTACTTC
TRBJ1-1,.,few,TRBV5-1,CASTRDLANTEAFF,TGCGCCAGCACCCGAGACCTGGCGAACACTGAAGCTTTCTTT
TRBJ1-2,.,many,TRBV2,CASSDGTDSNYGYTF,TGTGCCAGCAGTGATGGGACGGACTCTAACTATGGCTACACCTTC
TRBJ2-6,.,.,TRBV20-1,CSAREMGSGANVLTF,TGCAGTGCTAGAGAAATGGGCTCTGGGGCCAACGTCCTGACTTTC
TRBJ1-5,.,few,TRBV20-1,CSASLGPESQPQHF,TGCAGTGCTAGTTTGGGGCCTGAAAGTCAGCCCCAGCATTTT
TRBJ2-5,TRBD2,many,TRBV11-2,CASSLDSASGETQYF,TGTGCCAGCAGCTTAGATTCTGCTAGCGGGGAGACCCAGTACTTC
TRBJ2-7,.,many,TRBV30,CAWSRISRGEQYF,TGTGCCTGGAGCCGTATAAGCAGGGGCGAGCAGTACTTC
TRBJ2-5,.,few,TRBV2,CASSVGSAETQYF,TGTGCCAGCAGTGTCGGGAGCGCGGAGACCCAGTACTTC
TRBJ2-7,.,many,TRBV7-2,CASSFPRTASYEQYF,TGTGCCAGCAGCTTCCCCCGAACTGCTTCCTACGAGCAGTACTTC
TRBJ2-7,TRBD2,many,TRBV29-1,CSVERGDSYEQYF,TGCAGCGTGGAGCGGGGGGACTCCTACGAGCAGTACTTC
TRBJ2-7,TRBD1,.,TRBV11-2,CASSLGQGFWYEQYF,TGTGCCAGCAGCTTAGGACAGGGGTTTTGGTACGAGCAGTACTTC
TRBJ1-1,.,.,TRBV6-1,CASSSGATFLNTEAFF,TGTGCCAGCAGCTCCGGGGCAACGTTCTTGAACACTGAAGCTTTCTTT
TRBJ1-2,.,many,TRBV24-1,CATSDADRTYGYTF,TGTGCCACCAGTGATGCTGACAGGACCTATGGCTACACCTTC
TRBJ2-5,.,many,TRBV3-1,CASTQIRGASQYF,TGTGCCAGCACCCAAATCCGAGGGGCGTCCCAGTACTTC
TRBJ1-5,TRBD1,.,TRBV6-2/TRBV6-3,CASTPGTGSRYSNQPQHF,TGTGCCAGCACCCCCGGGACAGGCTCCAGATATAGCAATCAGCCCCAGCATTTT
TRBJ1-2,TRBD1,.,TRBV28,CASSPGQGTGGYSF,TGTGCCAGCAGTCCGGGACAGGGGACGGGCGGCTACAGCTTC
TRBJ1-1,.,many,TRBV12-3/TRBV12-4,CASSSGPNTEAFF,TGTGCCAGCAGCTCGGGACCGAACACTGAAGCTTTCTTT
TRBJ2-2,TRBD2,many,TRBV7-2,CASSLALAGAGGTGELFF,TGTGCCAGCAGCTTAGCGCTAGCGGGGGCCGGGGGCACCGGGGAGCTGTTTTTT
TRBJ1-2,.,.,TRBV6-5,CASSSPQGGSYGYTF,TGTGCCAGCAGTTCGCCCCAGGGAGGTAGCTATGGCTACACCTTC
TRBJ2-7,.,many,TRBV28,CASSLGGITAYEQYF,TGTGCCAGCAGTTTAGGTGGGATTACGGCCTACGAGCAGTACTTC
TRBJ2-7,TRBD1,many,TRBV7-9,CASSPGTGGWEQYF,TGTGCCAGCAGCCCCGGGACAGGGGGTTGGGAGCAGTACTTC
TRBJ2-5,.,many,TRBV24-1,CATSDRYSGTQYF,TGTGCCACCAGTGATCGTTACTCGGGGACCCAGTACTTC
TRBJ2-4,TRBD1,few,TRBV28,CASRSRDRVIQYF,TGTGCCAGCAGATCCCGGGACAGGGTCATTCAGTACTTC
TRBJ2-7,TRBD2,few,TRBV27,CASSSTSRGLAGTPQQYF,TGTGCCAGCAGTTCTACAAGTAGGGGACTAGCGGGAACCCCCCAGCAGTACTTC
TRBJ2-4,.,many,TRBV20-1,CSARDSPLAKNIQYF,TGCAGTGCTAGAGATTCCCCCCTAGCCAAAAACATTCAGTACTTC
TRBJ1-5,.,many,TRBV28,CASSFSQGILPQHF,TGTGCCAGCAGTTTTAGCCAGGGAATACTACCCCAGCATTTT
TRBJ2-5,TRBD1,once,TRBV6-1,CASSRQGTGTQYF,TGTGCCAGCAGTCGACAGGGGACGGGGACCCAGTACTTC
TRBJ2-2,.,.,TRBV12-3/TRBV12-4,CASRHQQGNTGELFF,TGTGCCAGCAGGCACCAACAGGGGAACACCGGGGAGCTGTTTTTT
TRBJ1-1,.,few,TRBV6-1,CASSVLGAEAFF,TGTGCCAGCAGTGTGTTGGGTGCTGAAGCTTTCTTT
TRBJ1-1,TRBD1,few,TRBV27,CASSAYPLRQGRDTEAFF,TGTGCCAGCAGTGCCTACCCCTTACGACAGGGTAGAGACACTGAAGCTTTCTTT
TRBJ2-7,TRBD1,many,TRBV27,CASRETGSDEQYF,TGTGCCAGCAGAGAGACAGGGAGCGACGAGCAGTACTTC
TRBJ1-5,.,.,TRBV10-1,CASSGADYSNQPQHF,TGCGCCAGCAGTGGGGCGGATTATAGCAATCAGCCCCAGCATTTT
TRBJ1-6,TRBD1,.,TRBV12-3/TRBV12-4,CASSSTWDSQDNSPLHF,TGTGCCAGCAGTTCAACCTGGGACAGCCAGGATAATTCACCCCTCCACTTT